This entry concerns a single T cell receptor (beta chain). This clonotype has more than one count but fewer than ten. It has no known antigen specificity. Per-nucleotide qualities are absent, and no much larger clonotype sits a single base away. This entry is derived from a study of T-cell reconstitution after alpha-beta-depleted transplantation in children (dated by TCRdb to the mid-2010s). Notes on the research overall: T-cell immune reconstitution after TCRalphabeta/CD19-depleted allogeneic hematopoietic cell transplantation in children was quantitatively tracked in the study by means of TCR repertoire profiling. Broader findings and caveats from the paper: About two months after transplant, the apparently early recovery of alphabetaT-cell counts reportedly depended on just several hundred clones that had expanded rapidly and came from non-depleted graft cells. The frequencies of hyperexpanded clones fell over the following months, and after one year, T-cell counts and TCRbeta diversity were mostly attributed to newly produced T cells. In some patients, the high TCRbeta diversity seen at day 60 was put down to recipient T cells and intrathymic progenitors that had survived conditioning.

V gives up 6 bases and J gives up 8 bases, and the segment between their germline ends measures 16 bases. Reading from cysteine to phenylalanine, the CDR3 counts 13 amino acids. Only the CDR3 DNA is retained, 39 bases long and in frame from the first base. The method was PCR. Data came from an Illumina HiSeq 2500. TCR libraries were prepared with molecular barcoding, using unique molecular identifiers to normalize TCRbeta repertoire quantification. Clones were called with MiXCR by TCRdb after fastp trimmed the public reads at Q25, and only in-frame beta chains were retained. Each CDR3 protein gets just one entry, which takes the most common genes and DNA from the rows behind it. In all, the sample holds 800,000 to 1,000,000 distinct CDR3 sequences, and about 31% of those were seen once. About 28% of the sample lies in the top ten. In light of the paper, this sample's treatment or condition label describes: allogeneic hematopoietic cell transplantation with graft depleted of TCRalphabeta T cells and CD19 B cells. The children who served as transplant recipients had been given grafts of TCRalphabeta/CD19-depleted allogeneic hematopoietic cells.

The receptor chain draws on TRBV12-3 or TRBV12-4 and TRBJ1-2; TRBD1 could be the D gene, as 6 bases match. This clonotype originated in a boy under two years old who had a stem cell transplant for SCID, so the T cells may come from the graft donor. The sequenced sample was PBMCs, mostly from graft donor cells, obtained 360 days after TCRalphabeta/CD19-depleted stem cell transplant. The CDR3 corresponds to CASSQSGARGYTF. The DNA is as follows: TGTGCCAGCAGCCAATCAGGGGCACGCGGCTACACCTTC.